A selection of T cell receptor beta chains follows, all from one sample in a study of vaccination effects on CD4 cells after COVID-19. Data came from immunoSEQ multiplex PCR; TCRdb stores just in-frame clones and leaves some out. The top ten clones hold around 26% of a sample with 15,000 or so clones, nearly 80% of them seen once. The antigens for these receptors are not known. Specimen: CD4+ T cells from PBMCs cultured with HCoV-NL63 spike peptides, collected after COVID-19 vaccination. These receptor sequences come from a human donor who had a prior SARS-CoV-2 infection. The CDR3 runs from the conserved cysteine through the conserved F or W. Clone size is given for some rows only: seen once, a few or many times, or a class if the clone is expanded.

>TRBJ1-2|NA|TRBV6-1
CASSSPDGYTF
>TRBJ2-2|NA|TRBV24-1
CATSGPSPGELFF
>TRBJ2-2|NA|TRBV18
CASSPSQGAMTGELFF
>TRBJ2-1|NA|TRBV11-3
CASSRSDNEQFF
>TRBJ2-3|NA|TRBV9
CASSVALGTSGSPINTQYF
>TRBJ1-2|once|TRBV7-9
CASSLSRTATSYGYTF
>TRBJ1-1|once|TRBV3-1/TRBV3-2
CASSQALETEAFF
>TRBJ1-1|once|TRBV28
CASSLTYTEAFF
>TRBJ2-7|NA|TRBV2
CASRRLAGPYEQYF
>TRBJ2-5|NA|TRBV18
CASSPLAAQETQYF
>TRBJ1-3|NA|TRBV5-5
CASSPVGNTIYF
>TRBJ2-6|NA|TRBV29-1
CSVVSQTYSGANVLTF
>TRBJ1-2|few|TRBV7-6
CASSPEVLGRGYTF
>TRBJ2-7|NA|TRBV5-1
CASSLATDLSSYEQYF
>TRBJ1-6|NA|TRBV2
CASSVGLPGPSSLHF
>TRBJ2-6|once|TRBV27
CASSIYPPTGEGANVLTF
>TRBJ2-3|NA|TRBV24-1
CATSDPEQDLGTDTQYF
>TRBJ1-3|NA|TRBV4-2
CASSQEARSGNTIYF
>TRBJ1-2|NA|TRBV6-1
CASSELAGGRDGYTF
>TRBJ1-5|NA|TRBV5-6
CASSFLGQGGQPQHF
>TRBJ2-7|NA|TRBV5-4
CASSLGTGEQYF
>TRBJ2-1|NA|TRBV25-1
CASSQSGGEYNEQFF
>TRBJ1-5|few|TRBV24-1
CATSDRQLNQPQHF
>TRBJ2-5|NA|TRBV7-9
CASSPIRGAGGLSTQYF
>TRBJ1-1|NA|TRBV5-1
CASNSPEQGSTEAFF
>TRBJ2-1|NA|TRBV29-1
CSVVQTITYNEQFF
>TRBJ2-5|NA|TRBV15
CATSMGLAGGQETQYF
>TRBJ2-7|NA|TRBV9
CASSRYGSTAAYEQYF
>TRBJ2-1|NA|TRBV7-2
CASSLDSYNEQFF
>TRBJ2-7|NA|TRBV7-9
CASSFTSTPGEQYF
>TRBJ2-1|NA|TRBV2
CASIYGTGNEQFF
>TRBJ2-5|NA|TRBV5-4
CASSFRDLGETQYF
>TRBJ2-7|NA|TRBV19
CASTEDPTREQYF
>TRBJ2-5|NA|TRBV5-1
CASSSWGGRGETQYF
>TRBJ2-7|NA|TRBV3-1/TRBV3-2
CASSQDPGGALYEQYF
>TRBJ2-2|NA|TRBV7-3
CASSPAGRGRTGELFF
>TRBJ1-2|NA|TRBV27
CASSLIRGYGYTF
>TRBJ1-6|once|TRBV19
CASSIFSGSNSPLHF
>TRBJ1-2|NA|TRBV2
CASSLETGGAYGYTF
>TRBJ1-1|NA|TRBV11-2
CASSFTVNTEAFF
>TRBJ2-5|NA|TRBV9
CASSVLGTAQETQYF
>TRBJ2-3|NA|TRBV15
CATSRVLGTDTQYF
>TRBJ2-7|NA|TRBV4-2
CASSHTTGTGGYEQYF
>TRBJ2-7|NA|TRBV28
CASRTSETYEQYF
>TRBJ1-5|few|TRBV6-2/TRBV6-3
CASSYTSWNQPQHF